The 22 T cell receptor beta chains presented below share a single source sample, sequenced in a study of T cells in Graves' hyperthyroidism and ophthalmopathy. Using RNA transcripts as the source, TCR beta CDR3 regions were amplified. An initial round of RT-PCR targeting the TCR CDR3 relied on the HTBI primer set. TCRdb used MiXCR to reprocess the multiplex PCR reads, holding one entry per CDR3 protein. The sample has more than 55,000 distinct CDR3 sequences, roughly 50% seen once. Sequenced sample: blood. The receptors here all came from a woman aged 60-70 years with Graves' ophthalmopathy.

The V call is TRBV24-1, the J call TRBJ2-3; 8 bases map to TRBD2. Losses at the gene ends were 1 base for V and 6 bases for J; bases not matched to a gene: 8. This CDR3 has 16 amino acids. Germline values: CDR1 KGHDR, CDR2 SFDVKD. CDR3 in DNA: TGTGCCACCAGTGATTTTCTAGCGGGCCATAGGGATACGCAGTATTTT. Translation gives CATSDFLAGHRDTQYF.

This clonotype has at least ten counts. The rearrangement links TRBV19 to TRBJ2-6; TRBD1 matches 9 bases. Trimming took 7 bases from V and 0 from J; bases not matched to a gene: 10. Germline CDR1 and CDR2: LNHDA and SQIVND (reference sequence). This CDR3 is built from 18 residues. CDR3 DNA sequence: TGTGCCAGTAACTGGGACAGGGTGGGACCCTCTGGGGCCAACGTCCTGACTTTC. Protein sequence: CASNWDRVGPSGANVLTF. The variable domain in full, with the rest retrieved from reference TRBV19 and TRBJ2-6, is DGGITQSPKYLFRKEGQNVTLSCEQNLNHDAMYWYRQDPGQGLRLIYYSQIVNDFQKGDIAEGYSVSREKKESFPLTVTSAQKNPTAFYLCASNWDRVGPSGANVLTFGAGSRLTVL.

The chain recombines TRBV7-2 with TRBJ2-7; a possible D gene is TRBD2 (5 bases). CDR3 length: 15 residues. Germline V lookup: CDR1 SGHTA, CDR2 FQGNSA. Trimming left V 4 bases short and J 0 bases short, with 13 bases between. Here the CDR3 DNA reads TGTGCCAGCAGCTCACAGTGGACTTACTCCTACGAGCAGTACTTC. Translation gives CASSSQWTYSYEQYF.

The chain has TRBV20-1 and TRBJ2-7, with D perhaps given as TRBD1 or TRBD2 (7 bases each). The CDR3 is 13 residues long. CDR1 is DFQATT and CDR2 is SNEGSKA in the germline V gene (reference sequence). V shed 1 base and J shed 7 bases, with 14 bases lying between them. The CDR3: CSARGTGEGEQYF. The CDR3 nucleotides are TGCAGTGCTAGAGGAACAGGGGAGGGGGAGCAGTACTTC.

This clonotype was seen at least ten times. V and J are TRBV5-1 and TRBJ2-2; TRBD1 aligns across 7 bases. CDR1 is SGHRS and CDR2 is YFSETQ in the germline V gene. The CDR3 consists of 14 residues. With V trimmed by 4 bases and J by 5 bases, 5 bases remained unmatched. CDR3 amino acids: CASSRQGETGELFF. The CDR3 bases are TGCGCCAGCAGCAGACAGGGAGAGACCGGGGAGCTGTTTTTT.

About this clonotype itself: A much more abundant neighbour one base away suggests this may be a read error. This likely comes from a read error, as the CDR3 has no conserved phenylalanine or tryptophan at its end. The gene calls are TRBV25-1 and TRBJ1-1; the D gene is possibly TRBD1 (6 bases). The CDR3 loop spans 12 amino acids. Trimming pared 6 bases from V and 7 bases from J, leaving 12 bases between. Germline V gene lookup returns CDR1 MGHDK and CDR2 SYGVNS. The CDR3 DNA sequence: TGTGCCAGCAGGCGGACAGACATTGAAGCTTTCCTT. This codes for CASRRTDIEAFL.

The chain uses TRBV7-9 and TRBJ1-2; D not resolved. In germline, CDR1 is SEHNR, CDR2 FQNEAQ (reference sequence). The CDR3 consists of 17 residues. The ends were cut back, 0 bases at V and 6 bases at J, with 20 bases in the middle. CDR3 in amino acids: CASSLAGGSTYEDGYTF. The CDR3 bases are TGTGCCAGCAGCTTAGCGGGAGGGAGCACCTACGAGGATGGCTACACCTTC.

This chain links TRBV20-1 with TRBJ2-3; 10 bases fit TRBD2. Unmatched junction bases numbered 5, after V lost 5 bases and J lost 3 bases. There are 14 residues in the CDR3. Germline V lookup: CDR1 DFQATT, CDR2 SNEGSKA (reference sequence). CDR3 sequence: CSAASGRGTDTQYF. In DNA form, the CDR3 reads TGCAGTGCTGCTAGCGGGAGAGGGACAGATACGCAGTATTTT.

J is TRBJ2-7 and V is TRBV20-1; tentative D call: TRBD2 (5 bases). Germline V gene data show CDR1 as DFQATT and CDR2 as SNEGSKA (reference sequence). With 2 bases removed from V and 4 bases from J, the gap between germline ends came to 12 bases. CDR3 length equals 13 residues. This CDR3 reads CSARWSDFYEQYF. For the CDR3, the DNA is TGCAGTGCTAGATGGTCGGACTTTTACGAGCAGTACTTC.

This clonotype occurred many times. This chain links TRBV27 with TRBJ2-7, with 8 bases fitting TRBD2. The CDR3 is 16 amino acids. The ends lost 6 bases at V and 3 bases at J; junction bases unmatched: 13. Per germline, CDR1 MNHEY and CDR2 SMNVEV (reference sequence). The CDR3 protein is CASRPPGLAGLYEQYF. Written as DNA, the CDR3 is TGTGCCAGCAGGCCCCCGGGGCTAGCGGGTCTCTACGAGCAGTACTTC.

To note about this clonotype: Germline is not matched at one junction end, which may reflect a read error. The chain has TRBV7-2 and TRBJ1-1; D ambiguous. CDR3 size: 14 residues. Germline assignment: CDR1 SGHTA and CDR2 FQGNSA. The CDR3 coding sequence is TGCACCAGCAGCTTAGGAATTGTGAACACTGAAGCTTTCTTT. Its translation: CTSSLGIVNTEAFF.

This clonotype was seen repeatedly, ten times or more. The CDR3 loop reads CASSRRQNTGELFF. The DNA for the CDR3 is TGTGCCAGCAGCCGAAGACAGAACACCGGGGAGCTGTTTTTT. The genes are TRBV9 and TRBJ2-2; unclear D gene. The germline V and J ends were trimmed by 4 bases and 1 base, with 8 bases remaining between them. Germline V gene sequence: CDR1 SGDLS, CDR2 YYNGEE. This CDR3 spans 14 amino acids.

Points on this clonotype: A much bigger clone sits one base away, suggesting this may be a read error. CDR3 DNA sequence: TGTGCCAGCAGTTCGGACAGTGAGAGGGATACGCAGTATTTT. This gives the protein CASSSDSERDTQYF. J is TRBJ2-3 and V is TRBV6-6; weak D call: TRBD1 (6 bases). CDR1 is MNHNY and CDR2 is SVGAGI in the germline V gene (reference sequence). V lost 4 bases and J lost 6, with 14 bases in between. The CDR3 totals 14 residues.

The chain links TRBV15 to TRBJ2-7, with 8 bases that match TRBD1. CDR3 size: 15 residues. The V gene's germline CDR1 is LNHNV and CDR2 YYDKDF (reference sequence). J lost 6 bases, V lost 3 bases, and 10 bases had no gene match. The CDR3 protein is CATSSLEDRASEQYF. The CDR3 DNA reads TGTGCCACCAGCAGCTTAGAGGACAGGGCCTCCGAGCAGTACTTC.

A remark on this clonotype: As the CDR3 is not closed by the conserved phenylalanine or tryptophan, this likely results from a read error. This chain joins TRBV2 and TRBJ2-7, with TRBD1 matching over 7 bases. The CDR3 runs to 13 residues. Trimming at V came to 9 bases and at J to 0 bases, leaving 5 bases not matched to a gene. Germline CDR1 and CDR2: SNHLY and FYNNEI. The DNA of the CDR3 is TGTGCCAGTACCGGGACAGTCTCCTACGAGCAGTACCTC. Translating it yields CASTGTVSYEQYL.

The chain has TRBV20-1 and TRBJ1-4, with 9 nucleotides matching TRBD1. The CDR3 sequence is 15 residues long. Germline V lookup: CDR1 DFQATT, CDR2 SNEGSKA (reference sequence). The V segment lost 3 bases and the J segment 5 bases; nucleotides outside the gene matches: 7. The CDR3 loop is CSASPATGGNEKLFF. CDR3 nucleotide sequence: TGCAGTGCTAGCCCCGCGACAGGGGGGAATGAAAAACTGTTTTTT.

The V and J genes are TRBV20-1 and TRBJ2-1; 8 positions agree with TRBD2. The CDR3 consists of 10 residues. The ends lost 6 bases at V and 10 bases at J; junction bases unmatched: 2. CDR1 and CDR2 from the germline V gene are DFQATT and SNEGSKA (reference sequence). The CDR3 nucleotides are TGCAGTGCCCGGACTAGCGAGCAGTTCTTC. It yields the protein CSARTSEQFF.

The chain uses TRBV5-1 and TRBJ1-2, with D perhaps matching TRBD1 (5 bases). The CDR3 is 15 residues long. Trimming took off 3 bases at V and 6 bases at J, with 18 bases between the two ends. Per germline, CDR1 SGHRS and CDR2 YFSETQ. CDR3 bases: TGCGCCAGCAGCTCCGGACTAATGGGGGGGAATGGCTACACCTTC. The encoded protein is CASSSGLMGGNGYTF. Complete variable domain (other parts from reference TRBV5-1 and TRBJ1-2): KAGVTQTPRYLIKTRGQQVTLSCSPISGHRSVSWYQQTPGQGLQFLFEYFSETQRNKGNFPGRFSGRQFSNSRSEMNVSTLELGDSALYLCASSSGLMGGNGYTFGSGTRLTVV.

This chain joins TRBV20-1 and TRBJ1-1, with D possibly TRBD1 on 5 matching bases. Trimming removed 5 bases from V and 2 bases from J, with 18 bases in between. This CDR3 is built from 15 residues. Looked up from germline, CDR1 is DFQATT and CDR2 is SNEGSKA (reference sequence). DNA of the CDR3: TGCAGTGCTTTAGTCAGGGACGGTGGAAACACTGAAGCTTTCTTT. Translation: CSALVRDGGNTEAFF.

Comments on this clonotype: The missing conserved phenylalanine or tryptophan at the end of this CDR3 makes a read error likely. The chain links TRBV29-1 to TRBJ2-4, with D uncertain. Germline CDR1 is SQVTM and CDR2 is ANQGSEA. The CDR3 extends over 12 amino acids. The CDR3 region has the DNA TGCAGCGTTGAGGCAGCGAAAAACATCCAGTACCTC. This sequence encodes CSVEAAKNIQYL.

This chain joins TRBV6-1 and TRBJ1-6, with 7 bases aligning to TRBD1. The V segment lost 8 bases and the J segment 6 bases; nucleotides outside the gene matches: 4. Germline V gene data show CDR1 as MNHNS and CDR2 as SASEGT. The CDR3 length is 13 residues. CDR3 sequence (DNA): TGTGCCAGCCAGGGACAGCTTAATTCACCCCTCCACTTT. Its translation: CASQGQLNSPLHF.

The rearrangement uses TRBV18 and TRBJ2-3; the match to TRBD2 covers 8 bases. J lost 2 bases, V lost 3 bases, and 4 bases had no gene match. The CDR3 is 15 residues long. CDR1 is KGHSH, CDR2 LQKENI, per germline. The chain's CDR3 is CASSPREAFTDTQYF. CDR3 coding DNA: TGTGCCAGCTCACCGCGGGAGGCTTTCACAGATACGCAGTATTTT.